The text below deals with one T cell receptor (beta chain). The data are from a study of T cells after yellow fever vaccination. One entry per CDR3 protein, called by TCRdb with MiXCR from the 5' RACE reads. Of some 670,000 distinct CDR3 sequences listed, 9% to 15% are singletons. J lost 4 bases, V lost 5 bases, and 7 bases had no gene match. This CDR3 spans 15 amino acids. Germline CDR1 is LNHDA and CDR2 is SQIVND (reference sequence). This chain joins TRBV19 and TRBJ2-3, with 9 bases fitting TRBD2. Sequencing used PBMCs, obtained on the day of the yellow fever booster vaccination. This clonotype was sampled from a man under 40 who received the YFV17D yellow fever vaccine. The chain's CDR3 is CASSSLAGSSDTQYF. CDR3 sequence (DNA): TGTGCCAGTAGTTCTCTAGCGGGAAGTTCAGATACGCAGTATTTT.